These 25 T cell receptor beta chains originate from one sample sequenced in a study of control samples from healthy donors and cancer patients. Measured with immunoSEQ multiplex PCR; TCRdb has only the in-frame clones, and not every one. The sample has about 410,000 clones; approximately 90% are singletons. The sequenced sample was PBMCs. The receptors here all came from a man aged 35 to 55 with head and neck cancer.

CDR3 bases: TGTGCCAGCAGCCTCGGGGACCCGCCGGATGAGCAGTTCTTC. This translates into CASSLGDPPDEQFF. This chain joins TRBV2 and TRBJ2-1, with D perhaps matching TRBD1 or TRBD2 (5 bases each). Germline V gene sequence: CDR1 SNHLY, CDR2 FYNNEI. Between the trimmed V and J ends, which lost 6 bases and 8 bases, there was a span of 17 bases. This CDR3 contains 14 residues.

The CDR3 DNA follows: TGTGCCAGTAGTGAGAGGACGGCAAGTAATGAAAAACTGTTTTTT. Protein sequence: CASSERTASNEKLFF. The V gene is TRBV19, the J gene TRBJ1-4; D is unresolved. Trimming pared 5 bases from V and 4 bases from J, leaving 14 bases between. The CDR3 is made up of 15 amino acids. In germline, CDR1 is LNHDA, CDR2 SQIVND (reference sequence).

This sequence joins TRBV5-1 and TRBJ2-2, with 10 bases identical to TRBD2. Looked up from germline, CDR1 is SGHRS and CDR2 is YFSETQ. The CDR3 extends over 17 amino acids. Unmatched junction bases numbered 6, after V lost 4 bases and J lost 0 bases. In DNA form, the CDR3 reads TGCGCCAGCAGCCCTCGTCTAGCGGGAGCGAACACCGGGGAGCTGTTTTTT. Its protein product is CASSPRLAGANTGELFF.

V and J are TRBV19 and TRBJ2-4; 7 nucleotides line up with TRBD1. The CDR3 runs 15 residues. V trimming: 8 bases; J trimming: 0 bases; junction bases outside the gene matches: 7. Germline loops: CDR1 LNHDA, CDR2 SQIVND (reference sequence). CDR3 in DNA: TGTGCCAGTCGGGGACAGCCGCTAGCCAAAAACATTCAGTACTTC. As protein: CASRGQPLAKNIQYF.

This chain connects TRBV11-2 to TRBJ1-6; 8 bases match TRBD1. The CDR3 runs to 17 residues. The V gene's germline CDR1 is SGHAT and CDR2 FQNNGV. The V and J ends lost 1 base and 3 bases, in that order; junction bases with no gene match: 5. The CDR3 protein is CASSLVQGAFYNSPLHF. CDR3 nucleotide sequence: TGTGCCAGCAGCTTAGTCCAGGGGGCGTTCTATAATTCACCCCTCCACTTT.

The CDR3 loop is CASSRGGERAFLRGTDTQYF. CDR3 nucleotide sequence: TGTGCCAGCAGCCGAGGGGGGGAGCGAGCCTTTCTTAGGGGGACAGATACGCAGTATTTT. The chain recombines TRBV4-2 with TRBJ2-3, with a possible D match to TRBD2 (7 bases). The V and J ends lost 4 bases and 3 bases respectively, with 29 bases between them. This CDR3 spans 20 amino acids. Germline values: CDR1 LGHNA, CDR2 YNFKEQ.

The V and J genes are TRBV27 and TRBJ2-1; 7 bases line up with TRBD1. V dropped 5 bases and J dropped 2; count of bases not matched to a gene: 3. This CDR3 is built from 14 residues. The germline gives CDR1 MNHEY, CDR2 SMNVEV (reference sequence). The CDR3, as DNA: TGTGCCAGCAGTCCCGGGACAGCCTACAATGAGCAGTTCTTC. Encoded protein: CASSPGTAYNEQFF.

V and J are TRBV10-1 and TRBJ2-3; TRBD2 aligns across 8 bases. The CDR3 consists of 14 residues. The V and J ends lost 6 bases and 6 bases, in that order; junction bases with no gene match: 8. Germline V gives CDR1 WNHNN, CDR2 SYGVQD (reference sequence). CDR3 residues: CASRRGGGMDTQYF. The CDR3 DNA is TGCGCCAGCAGGAGAGGCGGGGGGATGGATACGCAGTATTTT.

This chain uses TRBV19 with TRBJ1-2; 7 nucleotides line up with TRBD1. Germline V gene sequence: CDR1 LNHDA, CDR2 SQIVND (reference sequence). This CDR3 spans 14 amino acids. The ends lost 3 bases at V and 7 bases at J; junction bases unmatched: 8. CDR3: CASSIATGWRGYTF. CDR3 DNA sequence: TGTGCCAGTAGTATTGCGACAGGGTGGCGTGGCTACACCTTC.

V usage is TRBV28 and J usage is TRBJ1-1, with 10 bases that match TRBD1. The length of the CDR3 is 15 residues. CDR1 and CDR2 from the germline V gene are MDHEN and SYDVKM. J lost 5 bases, V lost 5 bases, and 8 bases had no gene match. CDR3 nucleotides: TGTGCCAGCAGTGCGGACAGGGGGTGGGTGACTGAAGCTTTCTTT. Its translation: CASSADRGWVTEAFF.

This sequence joins TRBV7-9 and TRBJ1-5, with 7 bases identical to TRBD1. Germline trimming cut 5 bases from V and 4 bases from J; bases unmatched to any gene: 11. The germline V gene has CDR1 SEHNR and CDR2 FQNEAQ (reference sequence). The CDR3 totals 16 residues. CDR3 nucleotides: TGTGCCAGCAGCGGTGGTGGGGACAGCTCTAATCAGCCCCAGCATTTT. Translated: CASSGGGDSSNQPQHF.

The chain uses TRBV6-1 and TRBJ2-7, with TRBD1 matching 7 bases. CDR1 MNHNS and CDR2 SASEGT come from the germline V gene. V gave up 4 bases and J gave up 2 bases; unmatched junction bases: 11. The CDR3 contains 16 residues. The CDR3 nucleotides are TGTGCCAGCAGTGCCAGACAGGGATGGAGTCCCTACGAGCAGTACTTC. Residues: CASSARQGWSPYEQYF.

There are a few counts of this clone. The chain combines TRBV5-1 with TRBJ2-7; TRBD2 matches 9 bases. The CDR3 length is 14 residues. The germline V gene has CDR1 SGHRS and CDR2 YFSETQ. The V gene end was trimmed by 4 bases and the J gene end by 2 bases; junction bases not matched to a gene: 4. This CDR3 is CASSARGGAYEQYF. The CDR3 nucleotides are TGCGCCAGCAGCGCGCGGGGGGGAGCCTACGAGCAGTACTTC.

This rearrangement joins TRBV4-1 to TRBJ1-1; TRBD1 aligns across 9 bases. The CDR3 has 15 residues. From germline, CDR1 is MGHRA and CDR2 YSYEKL. V trimming: 3 bases; J trimming: 4 bases; junction bases outside the gene matches: 6. In nucleotides, the CDR3 is TGCGCCAGCAGCCACCTCGGGACAGGGACCACTGAAGCTTTCTTT. This gives the protein CASSHLGTGTTEAFF.

The chain has TRBV7-3 and TRBJ2-2, with 7 bases matching TRBD2. The junction had 11 bases not matched to a gene; V was cut back by 5 bases and J by 5 bases. CDR1 is SGHTA and CDR2 is FQGTGA in the germline V gene. The CDR3 runs 16 residues. The CDR3 DNA is TGTGCCAGCAGCCCGGCACAAGGGAGGGTGACCGGGGAGCTGTTTTTT. It specifies CASSPAQGRVTGELFF.

The V call is TRBV30, the J call TRBJ2-7; possible D gene TRBD1, 6 bases. V lost 0 bases and J 0 bases, leaving 15 bases between the germline ends. This CDR3 has 16 amino acids. The V gene's germline CDR1 is GTSNPN and CDR2 SVGIG (reference sequence). CDR3 bases: TGTGCCTGGAGTGTACGCAGGGGTTCTCCCTCCTACGAGCAGTACTTC. It codes for CAWSVRRGSPSYEQYF.

The V and J genes are TRBV24-1 and TRBJ1-2; 11 nucleotides line up with TRBD1. The J segment lost 7 bases and the V segment lost 3 bases, leaving 3 bases of the junction unmatched. Germline CDR1 KGHDR, CDR2 SFDVKD. The CDR3 totals 14 residues. In DNA, the CDR3 is TGTGCCACCAGTGATGGACAGGGGGCGTTTGGCTACACCTTC. Translated: CATSDGQGAFGYTF.

This chain connects TRBV6-5 to TRBJ1-5; D remains ambiguous. CDR1 and CDR2 (germline): MNHEY, SVGAGI. Trimming cost V 6 bases and J 4 bases, with 13 bases left between them. The CDR3 contains 14 residues. The CDR3 DNA reads as TGTGCCAGCAGCAACAACCTTCGAAATCAGCCCCAGCATTTT. This encodes CASSNNLRNQPQHF.

The gene calls are TRBV6-5 and TRBJ2-1; TRBD2 aligns across 7 bases. Per the germline V gene, CDR1 is MNHEY and CDR2 is SVGAGI. With 7 bases clipped from V and 9 bases from J, the junction kept 3 bases outside the gene matches. This CDR3 has 11 residues. CDR3 sequence (DNA): TGTGCCAGCACCTCGGGAGGTGAGCAGTTCTTC. It codes for CASTSGGEQFF.

The gene calls are TRBV28 and TRBJ2-1, with D maybe TRBD1 (5 bases). CDR1 and CDR2 from the germline V gene are MDHEN and SYDVKM. V lost 7 bases and J 16 bases, leaving 26 bases between the germline ends. This CDR3 is built from 14 residues. The CDR3 region is CASTVLRQSIGLFF. CDR3 DNA: TGTGCCAGCACGGTCCTGCGACAGTCCATTGGGTTATTCTTC.

There are many counts of this clone. The rearrangement links TRBV11-1 to TRBJ2-7, with a weak D call TRBD2 (6 bases). The germline V and J ends were trimmed by 1 base and 3 bases, with 10 bases remaining between them. The CDR3 has 14 amino acids. The germline V gene encodes CDR1 SGHAT and CDR2 FQDESV (reference sequence). CDR3 residues: CASSLEEGHYEQYF. The CDR3 DNA reads TGTGCCAGCAGCTTAGAGGAGGGCCACTACGAGCAGTACTTC.

The chain carries TRBV11-2 and TRBJ2-1; TRBD2 agrees at 8 bases. Trimming removed 8 bases from V and 5 bases from J; junction bases left unmatched: 8. Germline values: CDR1 SGHAT, CDR2 FQNNGV. This CDR3 has 14 amino acids. The CDR3: CASPRGGRDNEQFF. The CDR3 DNA is TGTGCCAGCCCCCGGGGGGGTCGGGACAATGAGCAGTTCTTC.

This clone appeared a single time. The gene calls are TRBV6-5 and TRBJ2-5; D might be TRBD2 (5 bases). Germline V CDR1 and CDR2: MNHEY, SVGAGI. The V and J ends lost 7 bases and 5 bases respectively, with 14 bases between them. The CDR3 runs to 13 residues. The CDR3 here is CASIPLAEETQYF. CDR3 nucleotide sequence: TGTGCCAGCATCCCCCTAGCTGAGGAGACCCAGTACTTC.

This clone was counted a single time. The genes are TRBV7-6 and TRBJ2-7, with 10 bases matching TRBD2. Germline V gene data show CDR1 as SGHVS and CDR2 as FNYEAQ. V shed 3 bases, J shed 3 bases, and the junction held 5 bases outside the gene matches. This CDR3 contains 15 residues. The CDR3 region is CASSFVLAGVYEQYF. The CDR3 nucleotides read TGTGCCAGCAGCTTCGTTCTAGCGGGAGTCTACGAGCAGTACTTC.

This chain connects TRBV19 to TRBJ2-1, with D possibly TRBD2 on 6 matching bases. With 6 bases removed from V and 0 bases from J, the gap between germline ends came to 12 bases. CDR1 is LNHDA, CDR2 SQIVND, per germline (reference sequence). This CDR3 spans 15 amino acids. The CDR3 region is CASRDYASSYNEQFF. DNA of the CDR3: TGTGCCAGTAGGGACTACGCGAGCTCCTACAATGAGCAGTTCTTC.